This TCR beta chain was sequenced in a study of cytomegalovirus exposure and HLA in healthy donors. Study-level information: An earlier analysis identified 100 million to 130 million unique TCR beta sequences in about 180 million T cells.

V lost 0 bases to trimming and J lost 3 bases; unmatched junction nucleotides: 5. The CDR3 has 15 amino acids. Germline CDR1 is ENHRY and CDR2 is SYGVKD. The PCR made use of 60 Vbeta and 13 Jbeta primers. Assay: immunoSEQ multiplex PCR; the TCRdb copy retains only in-frame clones and omits some. The sample has 80,000 to 100,000 clones, 81% seen once. Source material: PBMCs. The V call is TRBV10-3, the J call TRBJ2-7; the match to TRBD2 covers 7 bases. The clonotype originates from a middle-aged man in good health and CMV-seronegative. DNA for the CDR3: TGTGCCATCAGTGAGTCAACTAGCGTGAACTACGAGCAGTACTTC. Translated: CAISESTSVNYEQYF.